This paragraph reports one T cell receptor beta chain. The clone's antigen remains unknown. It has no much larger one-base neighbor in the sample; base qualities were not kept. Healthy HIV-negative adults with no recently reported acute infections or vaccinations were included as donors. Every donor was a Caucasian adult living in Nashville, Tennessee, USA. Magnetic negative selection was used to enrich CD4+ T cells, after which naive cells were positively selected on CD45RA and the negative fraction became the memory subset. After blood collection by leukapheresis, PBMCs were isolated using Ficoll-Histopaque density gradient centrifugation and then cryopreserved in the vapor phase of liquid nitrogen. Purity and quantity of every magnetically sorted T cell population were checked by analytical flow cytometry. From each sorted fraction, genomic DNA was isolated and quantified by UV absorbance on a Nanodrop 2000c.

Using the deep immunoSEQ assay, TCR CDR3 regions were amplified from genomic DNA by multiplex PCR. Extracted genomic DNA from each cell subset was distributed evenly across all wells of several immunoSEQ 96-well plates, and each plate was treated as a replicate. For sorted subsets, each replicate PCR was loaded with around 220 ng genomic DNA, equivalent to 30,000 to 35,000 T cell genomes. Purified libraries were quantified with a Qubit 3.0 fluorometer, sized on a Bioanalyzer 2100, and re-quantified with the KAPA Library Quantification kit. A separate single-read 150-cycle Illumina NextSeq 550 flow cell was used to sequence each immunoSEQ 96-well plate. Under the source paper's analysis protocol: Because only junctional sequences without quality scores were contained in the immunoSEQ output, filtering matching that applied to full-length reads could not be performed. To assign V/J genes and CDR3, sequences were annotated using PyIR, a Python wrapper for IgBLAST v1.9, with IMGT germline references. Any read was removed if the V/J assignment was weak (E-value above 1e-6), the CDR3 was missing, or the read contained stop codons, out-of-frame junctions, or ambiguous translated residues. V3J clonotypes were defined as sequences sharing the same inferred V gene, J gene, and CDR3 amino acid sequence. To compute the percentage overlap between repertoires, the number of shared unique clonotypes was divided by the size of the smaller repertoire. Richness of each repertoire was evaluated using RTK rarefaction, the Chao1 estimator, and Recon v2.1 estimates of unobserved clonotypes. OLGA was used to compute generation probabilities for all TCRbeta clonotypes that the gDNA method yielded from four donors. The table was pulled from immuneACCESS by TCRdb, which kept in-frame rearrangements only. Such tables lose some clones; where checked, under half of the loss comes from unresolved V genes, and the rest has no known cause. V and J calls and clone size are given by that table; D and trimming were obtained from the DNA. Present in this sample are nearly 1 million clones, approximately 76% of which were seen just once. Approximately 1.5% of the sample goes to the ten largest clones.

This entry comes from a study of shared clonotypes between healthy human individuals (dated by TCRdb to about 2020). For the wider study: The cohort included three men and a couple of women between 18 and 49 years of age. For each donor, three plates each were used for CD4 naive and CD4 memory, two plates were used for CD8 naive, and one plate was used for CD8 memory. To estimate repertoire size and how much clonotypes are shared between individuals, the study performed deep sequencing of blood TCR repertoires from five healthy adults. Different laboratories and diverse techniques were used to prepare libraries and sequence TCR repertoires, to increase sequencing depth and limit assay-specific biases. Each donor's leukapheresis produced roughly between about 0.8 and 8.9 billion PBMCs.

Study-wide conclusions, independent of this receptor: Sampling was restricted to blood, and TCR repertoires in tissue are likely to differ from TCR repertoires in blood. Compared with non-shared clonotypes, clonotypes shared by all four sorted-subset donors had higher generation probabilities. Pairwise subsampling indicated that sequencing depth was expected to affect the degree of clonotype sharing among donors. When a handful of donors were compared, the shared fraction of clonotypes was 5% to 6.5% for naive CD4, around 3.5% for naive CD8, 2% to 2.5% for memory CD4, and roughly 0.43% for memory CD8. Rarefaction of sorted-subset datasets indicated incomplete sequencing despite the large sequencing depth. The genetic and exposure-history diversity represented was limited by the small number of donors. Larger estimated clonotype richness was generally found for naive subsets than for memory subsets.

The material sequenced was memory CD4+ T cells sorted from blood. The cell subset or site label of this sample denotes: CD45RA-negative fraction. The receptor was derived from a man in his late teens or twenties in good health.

Read as DNA, the sequence is TGTGCCAGCAGTTTATCGTGGAATTCACCCCTCCACTTT. Its protein reads: CASSLSWNSPLHF. This chain is built from TRBV27 and TRBJ1-6, with the D segment identity uncertain. The V and J ends are trimmed by 0 bases and 7 bases, leaving 4 bases between them. CDR1 MNHEY and CDR2 SMNVEV are derived from the germline V gene (reference sequence). Including the terminal cysteine and phenylalanine, the CDR3 comprises 13 residues. Left in the record is the CDR3 DNA by itself, 39 bases read in frame from the first base.